The sequence of this T cell receptor (beta chain) was determined in a study of T-cell reconstitution after alpha-beta-depleted transplantation in children. With regard to this clonotype: Antigen specificity is unknown.

TCRbeta library preparation incorporated unique molecular identifiers. Via MiXCR, TCRdb re-called the PCR reads, giving one row per CDR3 protein. The sample shows a few hundred thousand distinct CDR3 sequences, about a quarter of them seen only once. Study observations and caveats: Some patients showed high day-60 TCRbeta diversity, which derived from surviving recipient T cells and thymic progenitors. Expanded graft clones, several hundred of them, were reportedly the source of alpha-beta T cells about two months after transplant. From newly produced T cells came most of the T-cell counts and diversity one year after transplant.

V dropped 0 bases and J dropped 3 bases, with 3 bases sitting between them. Germline loops: CDR1 LGHNT, CDR2 FRNRAP. The length of the CDR3 is 12 residues. The receptor comes from a girl aged 2-10 years with Fanconi anemia, due to receive a stem cell transplant. V usage is TRBV12-5 and J usage is TRBJ2-7; D unclear. Sequencing used PBMCs, obtained before TCRalphabeta/CD19-depleted stem cell transplant. CDR3 protein: CASGLVHYEQYF. In DNA, the CDR3 is TGTGCTAGTGGTTTGGTACACTACGAGCAGTACTTC.